The TCR beta chain under discussion was sequenced for a study of T-cell memory formation after mild COVID-19. Study details: The two donors had largely donor-specific TCR clusters. The study's findings and limits: Later expanders leaned CD4+, whereas clones that contracted between day 15 and 85 were balanced CD4/CD8. Second-wave clones with a day 37 peak had unconfirmed SARS-CoV-2 specificity.

This CDR3 is 14 amino acids long. The germline V gene has CDR1 SGDLS and CDR2 YYNGEE. V lost 3 bases, J lost 4 bases, and 10 bases lay in between. On this clonotype: No antigen is known for it.

MiXCR, run by TCRdb on the 5' RACE reads, gives a single entry per CDR3 protein. The table records under 450,000 distinct CDR3 sequences, 20% to 25% of them present only once. The chain recombines TRBV9 with TRBJ2-2; D is unresolved. The sample taken for sequencing was PBMCs or a T cell subset sorted from them (not recorded which). The clonotype originates from a man younger than 30 who had mild COVID-19 (a few samples of this study predate the infection). Cell type and time point are not known. CDR3 DNA: TGTGCCAGCAGCGGCCCCTTGCTCACCGGGGAGCTGTTTTTT. Encoded protein: CASSGPLLTGELFF. The entire variable domain, with the rest obtained from reference TRBV9 and TRBJ2-2, is as follows: DSGVTQTPKHLITATGQRVTLRCSPRSGDLSVYWYQQSLDQGLQFLIQYYNGEERAKGNILERFSAQQFPDLHSELNLSSLELGDSALYFCASSGPLLTGELFFGEGSRLTVL.